The 27 T cell receptor beta chains below all came from one sample that was sequenced in a study of OX40 agonist ivuxolimab in advanced cancers. The protocol was immunoSEQ multiplex PCR, while the TCRdb copy is restricted to in-frame clones and leaves out a portion. The table records more than 9,000 clones, approximately 78% of them present only once. The specimen comprised CD4+ or CD8+ T cells sorted from blood, sampled in a trial of the OX40 agonist ivuxolimab. These receptors were collected from an adult with an advanced solid tumor such as melanoma, head and neck, liver or kidney cancer.

The chain employs TRBV28 and TRBJ2-7; no reliable D call. The germline V gene has CDR1 MDHEN and CDR2 SYDVKM. The CDR3 consists of 14 residues. The V end lost 7 bases, the J end lost 1 base, and 14 bases lay between the germline ends. The chain's CDR3 is CASTPTLGSYEQYF. The CDR3 DNA reads TGTGCCAGCACACCCACCCTAGGGTCCTACGAGCAGTACTTC.

This chain uses TRBV6-1 with TRBJ2-5; tentative D call: TRBD1 (5 bases). Germline V gene data show CDR1 as MNHNS and CDR2 as SASEGT. V lost 1 base, J lost 5 bases, and 14 bases lay in between. The CDR3 extends over 15 amino acids. CDR3 in amino acids: CASSEDAGWGETQYF. The CDR3 DNA reads as TGTGCCAGCAGTGAAGACGCAGGGTGGGGCGAGACCCAGTACTTC.

By proportion, this clone is medium-sized. The genes are TRBV5-5 and TRBJ1-5; TRBD1 matches at 9 bases. Looked up from germline, CDR1 is SGHKS and CDR2 is YYEKEE (reference sequence). J lost 7 bases, V lost 3 bases, and 8 bases had no gene match. The CDR3 sequence is 15 residues long. CDR3 bases: TGTGCCAGCAGCTCTCTCGTTGGACAGGGGCAGCCCCAGCATTTT. Translation gives CASSSLVGQGQPQHF.

The J gene is TRBJ2-1, the V gene TRBV10-1; no reliable D call. Germline V gives CDR1 WNHNN, CDR2 SYGVQD (reference sequence). V lost 0 bases and J lost 4, with 13 bases in between. This CDR3 region has 16 residues. The CDR3 is CASSESRSYPYNEQFF. CDR3 nucleotides: TGCGCCAGCAGTGAGTCGAGGAGCTATCCTTACAATGAGCAGTTCTTC.

The genes are TRBV27 and TRBJ2-6, with D hard to call. CDR1 is MNHEY and CDR2 is SMNVEV in the germline V gene (reference sequence). CDR3 length: 19 amino acids. Trimming left V 1 base short and J 0 bases short, with 16 bases between. In nucleotides, the CDR3 is TGTGCCAGCAGTTTATATGGCAGCGCCAAATACTCTGGGGCCAACGTCCTGACTTTC. This encodes CASSLYGSAKYSGANVLTF.

This chain uses TRBV4-1 with TRBJ2-1; the match to TRBD2 covers 12 bases. V was clipped by 3 bases and J by 4 bases; unmatched bases: 4. CDR3 length: 16 residues. In germline, CDR1 is MGHRA, CDR2 YSYEKL. The CDR3 sequence is CASSQETSGSYNEQFF. CDR3 DNA sequence: TGCGCCAGCAGCCAGGAGACTAGCGGGAGTTACAATGAGCAGTTCTTC.

By share, this clone counts as medium-sized. The chain has TRBV28 and TRBJ1-2; 8 bases map to TRBD1. Per the germline V gene, CDR1 is MDHEN and CDR2 is SYDVKM. V gave up 3 bases and J gave up 8 bases; unmatched junction bases: 11. The CDR3 consists of 15 residues. CDR3 nucleotide sequence: TGTGCCAGCAGTTTTACTGGACAGGGAGATCGGGGCTACACCTTC. This codes for CASSFTGQGDRGYTF.

The chain uses TRBV10-3 and TRBJ1-4, with D perhaps TRBD1 (6 bases). The CDR3 length is 14 residues. Trimming took off 0 bases at V and 9 bases at J, with 11 bases between the two ends. Germline-derived CDR1 and CDR2 are ENHRY and SYGVKD. The CDR3 DNA reads TGTGCCATCAGTGAGTCGACGGACAGTAAAAAACTGTTTTTT. Amino acid sequence: CAISESTDSKKLFF.

The chain employs TRBV27 and TRBJ1-5; D ambiguous. V was clipped by 3 bases and J by 6 bases, with 9 bases between them. Germline V gives CDR1 MNHEY, CDR2 SMNVEV (reference sequence). This CDR3 region has 13 residues. This CDR3 reads CASSFSPIQPQHF. CDR3 bases: TGTGCCAGCAGTTTCAGCCCCATTCAGCCCCAGCATTTT.

This clone has only one observation. The rearrangement links TRBV27 to TRBJ1-5, with D possibly TRBD1 on 5 matching bases. CDR1 and CDR2 (germline): MNHEY, SMNVEV (reference sequence). Deletions cut 6 bases from V and 0 bases from J, with 12 bases between. The CDR3 contains 15 residues. This CDR3 reads CASSLRAYSNQPQHF. DNA of the CDR3: TGTGCCAGCAGCCTCAGGGCCTATAGCAATCAGCCCCAGCATTTT.

This rearrangement joins TRBV5-1 to TRBJ1-1; 9 positions agree with TRBD1. Trimming removed 0 bases from V and 11 bases from J; junction bases left unmatched: 2. The germline V gene encodes CDR1 SGHRS and CDR2 YFSETQ. The CDR3 runs to 12 residues. The CDR3: CASSLGTGEAFF. Written as DNA, the CDR3 is TGCGCCAGCAGCTTGGGGACAGGGGAGGCTTTCTTT.

This clone came up once. J is TRBJ2-1 and V is TRBV7-9; D may be TRBD2 (5 bases). V lost 5 bases, J lost 5 bases, and 16 bases lay in between. CDR1 SEHNR and CDR2 FQNEAQ come from the germline V gene (reference sequence). CDR3 size: 15 residues. The CDR3 protein is CASSGRTYPDNEQFF. CDR3 in DNA: TGTGCCAGCAGCGGGCGGACTTACCCTGACAATGAGCAGTTCTTC.

The gene calls are TRBV4-1 and TRBJ2-1; tentatively, D is TRBD2 (6 bases). The germline V gene has CDR1 MGHRA and CDR2 YSYEKL. V was cut by 0 bases and J by 7 bases, with 13 bases left in between. The CDR3 extends over 15 amino acids. CDR3 bases: TGCGCCAGCAGCCAAGATCAGGGACTTGGGAATGAGCAGTTCTTC. This codes for CASSQDQGLGNEQFF.

The chain uses TRBV27 and TRBJ2-1; the D gene is possibly TRBD2 (5 bases). This CDR3 region has 16 residues. Germline CDR1 is MNHEY and CDR2 is SMNVEV (reference sequence). Trimming took off 5 bases at V and 12 bases at J, with 26 bases between the two ends. CDR3 amino acids: CASSSTRASRSFGQFF. DNA of the CDR3: TGTGCCAGCAGTAGTACGCGGGCCAGCCGGTCGTTTGGGCAGTTCTTC.

J is TRBJ2-1 and V is TRBV14, with D possibly being TRBD1 (6 bases). V lost 2 bases and J lost 8, with 10 bases in between. Germline CDR1 is SGHDN and CDR2 is FVKESK. This CDR3 has 13 amino acids. The chain's CDR3 is CASSQNAGDEQFF. The CDR3 DNA reads TGTGCCAGCAGCCAAAATGCAGGGGATGAGCAGTTCTTC.

The CDR3 sequence: CASSSGLSYEQYF. The CDR3 DNA follows: TGTGCCAGCAGTTCCGGGTTATCCTACGAGCAGTACTTC. This chain links TRBV28 with TRBJ2-7; D is unclear. The CDR3 loop spans 13 amino acids. From germline, CDR1 is MDHEN and CDR2 SYDVKM. V shed 4 bases and J shed 1 base, with 8 bases lying between them. Full variable domain (rest looked up from reference TRBV28 and TRBJ2-7): DVKVTQSSRYLVKRTGEKVFLECVQDMDHENMFWYRQDPGLGLRLIYFSYDVKMKEKGDIPEGYSVSREKKERFSLILESASTNQTSMYLCASSSGLSYEQYFGPGTRLTVT.

This rearrangement joins TRBV13 to TRBJ1-5; 7 nucleotides match TRBD1. The V and J ends lost 6 bases and 2 bases, in that order; junction bases with no gene match: 4. CDR3 length: 14 residues. In germline, CDR1 is PRHDT, CDR2 FYEKMQ (reference sequence). The CDR3 region has the DNA TGTGCCAGCAGTCGACAGGGTGGCAATCAGCCCCAGCATTTT. It translates to CASSRQGGNQPQHF.

The count of this clone is one. The rearrangement links TRBV7-9 to TRBJ2-1; D is unresolved. Germline V CDR1 and CDR2: SEHNR, FQNEAQ (reference sequence). V lost 5 bases and J lost 5, with 7 bases in between. This CDR3 is built from 12 residues. CDR3 residues: CASSLSNNEQFF. The CDR3 nucleotides read TGTGCCAGCAGCCTATCGAACAATGAGCAGTTCTTC.

This clone is medium-sized (0.01 to 0.1%) in the sample. V gene TRBV5-1 combines with J gene TRBJ2-2; D not certain. Looked up from germline, CDR1 is SGHRS and CDR2 is YFSETQ. The V gene lost 4 bases and the J gene lost 0 bases, with 13 bases spanning the gap. This CDR3 is 16 amino acids long. Here the CDR3 DNA reads TGCGCCAGCAGCCAACCCGGCGGTTCGAACACCGGGGAGCTGTTTTTT. Protein sequence: CASSQPGGSNTGELFF.

This clone occurred once. The CDR3 nucleotides read TGCGCCAGCAGCCAAGAATTGAGGGAGGGTGAGCAGTTCTTC. Translation: CASSQELREGEQFF. The chain links TRBV4-1 to TRBJ2-1; 7 bases align to TRBD2. V lost 0 bases and J lost 9; bases outside the gene matches: 5. From germline, CDR1 is MGHRA and CDR2 YSYEKL. The CDR3 has 14 amino acids.

The chain carries TRBV28 and TRBJ1-2; D unresolved. This CDR3 has 14 amino acids. Trimming shortened V by 2 bases and J by 4 bases, and 11 bases separated the two germline ends. The germline V gene encodes CDR1 MDHEN and CDR2 SYDVKM. The CDR3 is CASSLPGGGYGYTF. CDR3 nucleotides: TGTGCCAGCAGTTTACCCGGCGGCGGCTATGGCTACACCTTC.

V and J are TRBV4-3 and TRBJ2-6, with a possible D match to TRBD1 (5 bases). The CDR3 spans 17 residues. V was shortened by 3 bases and J by 0 bases, with 12 bases between the two germline ends. CDR1 is LGHNA and CDR2 is YSLEER in the germline V gene. The CDR3 reads CASSQDKIFSGANVLTF. As DNA, the CDR3 is TGCGCCAGCAGCCAGGACAAGATATTCTCTGGGGCCAACGTCCTGACTTTC.

The chain has TRBV6-6 and TRBJ2-1, with 10 bases lining up with TRBD1. This CDR3 is built from 16 residues. The V gene end was trimmed by 0 bases and the J gene end by 3 bases; junction bases not matched to a gene: 2. The germline V gene has CDR1 MNHNY and CDR2 SVGAGI (reference sequence). In nucleotides, the CDR3 is TGTGCCAGCAGTTACTCACGGGACAGGGGCTACAATGAGCAGTTCTTC. Amino acids: CASSYSRDRGYNEQFF.

The V call is TRBV7-9, the J call TRBJ2-7, with 7 nucleotides matching TRBD2. CDR3 length equals 15 residues. The junction had 8 bases not matched to a gene; V was cut back by 0 bases and J by 6 bases. In germline, CDR1 is SEHNR, CDR2 FQNEAQ (reference sequence). This CDR3 is CASSLARGKEGEQYF. DNA of the CDR3: TGTGCCAGCAGCTTAGCGCGGGGGAAAGAAGGCGAGCAGTACTTC.

This clone turned up a few times. The V gene is TRBV5-1, the J gene TRBJ2-2; perhaps D is TRBD1 or TRBD2 (5 bases each). V was cut by 3 bases and J by 0 bases, with 12 bases left in between. The CDR3 spans 16 residues. Germline-derived CDR1 and CDR2 are SGHRS and YFSETQ. CDR3 residues: CASSWDDHSNTGELFF. DNA of the CDR3: TGCGCCAGCAGCTGGGACGACCACTCGAACACCGGGGAGCTGTTTTTT.

CDR3: CASSPFHPEEQYF. DNA for the CDR3: TGTGCCAGCAGTCCGTTCCACCCTGAAGAGCAGTACTTC. The V gene is TRBV27, the J gene TRBJ2-5; D call uncertain. The germline CDR1 and CDR2 sequences are MNHEY and SMNVEV (reference sequence). The CDR3 consists of 13 residues. V was shortened by 5 bases and J by 11 bases, with 18 bases between the two germline ends.

This rearrangement joins TRBV28 to TRBJ2-1; a weak D match, TRBD2 (5 bases). V was shortened by 6 bases and J by 4 bases, with 10 bases between the two germline ends. From germline, CDR1 is MDHEN and CDR2 SYDVKM. CDR3 size: 13 residues. The CDR3 region is CASRERSYNEQFF. The CDR3 bases are TGTGCCAGCAGAGAGCGGAGTTACAATGAGCAGTTCTTC.